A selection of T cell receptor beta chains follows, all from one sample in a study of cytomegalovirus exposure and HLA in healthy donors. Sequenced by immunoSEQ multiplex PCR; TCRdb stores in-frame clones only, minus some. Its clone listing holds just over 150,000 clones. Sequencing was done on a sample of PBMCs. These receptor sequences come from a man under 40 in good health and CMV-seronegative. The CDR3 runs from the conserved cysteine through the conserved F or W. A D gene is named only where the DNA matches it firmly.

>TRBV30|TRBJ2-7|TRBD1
CAWGTGNYEQYF
TGTGCCTGGGGGACAGGGAACTACGAGCAGTACTTC
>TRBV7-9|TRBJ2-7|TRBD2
CASSLVSGRAYEQYF
TGTGCCAGCAGCTTAGTATCCGGGAGGGCCTACGAGCAGTACTTC
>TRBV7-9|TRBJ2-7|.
CASSLASRRGEQYF
TGTGCCAGCAGCTTAGCAAGTAGGCGCGGGGAGCAGTACTTC
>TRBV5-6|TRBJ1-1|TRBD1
CASSRADRGNTEAFF
TGTGCCAGCAGCCGAGCGGACAGGGGGAACACTGAAGCTTTCTTT
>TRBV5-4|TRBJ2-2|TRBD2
CASSSRLALNTGELFF
TGTGCCAGCAGCTCCCGACTAGCGCTGAACACCGGGGAGCTGTTTTTT
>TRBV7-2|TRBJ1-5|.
CASSLRSSWNQPQHF
TGTGCCAGCAGCTTGCGTTCGTCGTGGAATCAGCCCCAGCATTTT
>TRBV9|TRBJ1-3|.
CASSVSSGNTIYF
TGTGCCAGCAGCGTTAGCTCTGGAAACACCATATATTTT
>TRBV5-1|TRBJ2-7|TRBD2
CASSEIAGGPRGEQYF
TGCGCCAGCAGCGAAATAGCGGGAGGGCCTAGAGGCGAGCAGTACTTC
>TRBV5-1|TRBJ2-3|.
CASSPPTGSTDTQYF
TGCGCCAGCAGCCCCCCGACAGGTAGCACAGATACGCAGTATTTT
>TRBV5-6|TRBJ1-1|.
CASSFLTGNTEAFF
TGTGCCAGCAGCTTTCTGACAGGAAACACTGAAGCTTTCTTT
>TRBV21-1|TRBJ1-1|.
CASGRGLNMNTEAFF
TGTGCCAGCGGCCGGGGTCTCAACATGAACACTGAAGCTTTCTTT
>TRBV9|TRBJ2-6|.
CASSVRGANVLTF
TGTGCCAGCAGCGTACGTGGGGCCAACGTCCTGACTTTC
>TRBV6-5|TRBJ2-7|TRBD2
CASSESGGSSYEQYF
TGTGCCAGCAGCGAGTCCGGCGGGAGCTCCTACGAGCAGTACTTC
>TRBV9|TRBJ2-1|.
CASSERADNEQFF
TGTGCCAGCAGCGAGAGGGCAGACAATGAGCAGTTCTTC
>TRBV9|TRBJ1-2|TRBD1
CASSYGTGGAEGYTF
TGTGCCAGCAGCTACGGGACAGGGGGCGCGGAAGGCTACACCTTC
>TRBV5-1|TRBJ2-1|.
CASSLVPKSGEQFF
TGCGCCAGCAGCTTGGTACCTAAAAGCGGGGAGCAGTTCTTC
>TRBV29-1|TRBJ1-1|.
CSVMRGNGETEAFF
TGCAGCGTCATGAGAGGCAACGGGGAGACTGAAGCTTTCTTT
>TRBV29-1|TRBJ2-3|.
CSVEGAPLGDTQYF
TGCAGCGTTGAAGGGGCTCCTCTTGGAGATACGCAGTATTTT
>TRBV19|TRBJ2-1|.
CASRGGPWAYNEQFF
TGTGCCAGTAGGGGGGGGCCGTGGGCCTACAATGAGCAGTTCTTC
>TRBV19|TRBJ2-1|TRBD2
CASSIRGLAGGGYNEQFF
TGTGCCAGTAGTATTAGAGGACTAGCGGGAGGGGGTTACAATGAGCAGTTCTTC
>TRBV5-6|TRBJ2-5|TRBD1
CASSFGTGGNEQYF
TGTGCCAGCAGCTTTGGGACAGGGGGCAATGAGCAGTACTTC
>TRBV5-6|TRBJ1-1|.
CASSLYGGLRTEAFF
TGTGCCAGCAGCTTGTACGGGGGGCTGAGGACTGAAGCTTTCTTT
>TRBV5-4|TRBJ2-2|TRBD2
CASSWGGNTGELFF
TGTGCCAGCAGCTGGGGGGGGAACACCGGGGAGCTGTTTTTT
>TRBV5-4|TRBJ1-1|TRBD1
CASSTDRGTEAFF
TGTGCCAGCAGCACCGACAGGGGCACTGAAGCTTTCTTT
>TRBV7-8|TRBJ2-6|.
CASSLWLLSGANVLTF
TGTGCCAGCAGCTTATGGCTCCTCTCTGGGGCCAACGTCCTGACTTTC
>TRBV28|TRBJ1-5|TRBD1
CASSLEGQGYSNQPQHF
TGTGCCAGCAGTTTAGAAGGACAGGGGTATAGCAATCAGCCCCAGCATTTT
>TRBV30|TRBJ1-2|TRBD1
CAWSQGADYGYTF
TGTGCCTGGAGCCAGGGGGCAGACTATGGCTACACCTTC
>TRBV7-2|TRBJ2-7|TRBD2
CASKRHSGGASYEQYF
TGTGCCAGCAAGAGGCATAGCGGGGGGGCCTCCTACGAGCAGTACTTC
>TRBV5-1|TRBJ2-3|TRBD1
CASSRGTGPDTQYF
TGCGCCAGCAGTCGGGGGACAGGGCCAGATACGCAGTATTTT